Presented here are 18 T cell receptor beta chains from one specimen sequenced in a study of T cells expressing NK-cell markers. One entry per CDR3 protein, without DNA, is what TCRdb gives after re-calling the 5' RACE reads. This listing includes approximately 380,000 distinct CDR3 sequences. Sequences were obtained from blood T cells: a sorted CD56 or NKG2C T cell subset, CD4+ or CD8+ T cells, or bulk PBMC T cells (not recorded which). These receptor sequences come from a man aged 18 to 70 in good health.

The CDR3 protein is CASSEAGRAAGRETQYF. The V call is TRBV6-1, the J call TRBJ2-5; with no DNA, the TCRdb D assignment of TRBD1 cannot be verified. The CDR3 runs 17 residues. Germline values: CDR1 MNHNS, CDR2 SASEGT.

The chain recombines TRBV28 with TRBJ1-2; the TRBD1 assignment by TCRdb is unverifiable without DNA. The CDR3 sequence is 14 residues long. Per the germline V gene, CDR1 is MDHEN and CDR2 is SYDVKM. CDR3 sequence: CASSPVSFGGGYTF.

The chain joins TRBV12-3 or TRBV12-4 to TRBJ1-1; TCRdb proposes TRBD1, but this gene call is untestable without DNA. The CDR3 covers 11 residues. CDR3 loop: CASSDSSEAFF.

The chain uses TRBV12-3 or TRBV12-4 and TRBJ2-5. This CDR3 comprises 12 residues. CDR3 sequence: CASSLSSETQYF.

The chain joins TRBV7-8 to TRBJ1-1; TCRdb calls TRBD1, which cannot be checked without DNA. CDR3 length equals 17 residues. Germline lookup yields CDR1 SGHVS and CDR2 FQNEAQ. CDR3 protein: CASSSREQGRRNTEAFF.

The gene calls are TRBV30 and TRBJ1-5. Looked up from germline, CDR1 is GTSNPN and CDR2 is SVGIG (reference sequence). The CDR3 is 15 amino acids. The CDR3 protein is CAWSVGQPSNQPQHF. The complete variable domain, with remaining parts taken from reference TRBV30 and TRBJ1-5, reads SQTIHQWPATLVQPVGSPLSLECTVEGTSNPNLYWYRQAAGRGLQLLFYSVGIGQISSEVPQNLSASRPQDRQFILSSKKLLLSDSGFYLCAWSVGQPSNQPQHFGDGTRLSIL.

V gene TRBV6-1 combines with J gene TRBJ2-2; TCRdb gives TRBD1 as the D gene, but with no DNA this cannot be confirmed. Germline loops: CDR1 MNHNS, CDR2 SASEGT. The CDR3 covers 15 residues. The CDR3 is CASSRQGQGAGELFF.

The chain links TRBV6-1 to TRBJ1-2. This CDR3 has 15 amino acids. Germline values: CDR1 MNHNS, CDR2 SASEGT. The CDR3 is CASLGLGGGDYGYTF.

The CDR3 region is CASGSQGPGRDSPLHF. V usage is TRBV12-5 and J usage is TRBJ1-6. The CDR3 extends over 16 amino acids. Germline V gives CDR1 LGHNT, CDR2 FRNRAP.

The chain uses TRBV15 and TRBJ2-3; the TCRdb D gene call, TRBD1, has no DNA to confirm it. The CDR3 runs to 17 residues. CDR1 LNHNV and CDR2 YYDKDF come from the germline V gene (reference sequence). The CDR3 is CATRARVGLASTDTQYF.

V and J are TRBV7-2 and TRBJ2-7; TCRdb picks TRBD2, but there is no DNA to check that call. Germline-derived CDR1 and CDR2 are SGHTA and FQGNSA. The CDR3 sequence is 15 residues long. CDR3 region: CASSQGPFSSYEQYF.

The rearrangement joins TRBV19 to TRBJ2-3; with no DNA, the TCRdb D assignment of TRBD2 cannot be verified. The CDR3 totals 15 residues. Germline V gene data show CDR1 as LNHDA and CDR2 as SQIVND (reference sequence). CDR3 protein: CASSPGLASTDTQYF.

The chain couples TRBV9 to TRBJ2-7; the TRBD1 assignment by TCRdb is unverifiable without DNA. Germline V gene data show CDR1 as SGDLS and CDR2 as YYNGEE. This CDR3 has 15 amino acids. CDR3 loop: CASSRWDTRSYEQYF.

V and J are TRBV7-9 and TRBJ2-7; TCRdb calls TRBD1, which cannot be checked without DNA. Germline V gives CDR1 SEHNR, CDR2 FQNEAQ (reference sequence). CDR3 length: 16 residues. The CDR3 sequence is CASSLRGTGDSYEQYF.

The genes are TRBV6-5 and TRBJ2-3. Germline V gene sequence: CDR1 MNHEY, CDR2 SVGAGI. The CDR3 runs 12 residues. The CDR3 region is CASRPSTGTQYF.

The gene calls are TRBV5-1 and TRBJ2-1; as DNA is missing, the TRBD2 call by TCRdb cannot be tested. This CDR3 region has 14 residues. Germline CDR1 and CDR2: SGHRS and YFSETQ. The CDR3 loop is CASSTPGTPLEQFF.

The chain employs TRBV5-1 and TRBJ2-2; TCRdb lists TRBD1, though no DNA is available to test this call. The CDR3 spans 14 residues. The germline CDR1 and CDR2 sequences are SGHRS and YFSETQ. The CDR3 loop reads CASRSGWNTGELFF.

The J gene is TRBJ1-5, the V gene TRBV3-1; TCRdb picks TRBD1, but there is no DNA to check that call. Per the germline V gene, CDR1 is LGHDT and CDR2 is YNNKEL (reference sequence). The CDR3 length is 16 residues. The CDR3 loop reads CASSPQIGQDLWPQHF.